The sequence of this T cell receptor (beta chain) was determined in a study of blood T cell repertoires in COVID-19. About the research overall: From the United States, Italy and Spain came samples of acute and convalescent COVID-19.

Methods used by the authors: Amplifying reference gene primers gave estimates of nucleated cell counts. Clones were sequenced by immunoSEQ multiplex PCR, and TCRdb holds only the in-frame ones, with some missing. The V and J calls and clone size come from that table; D and trimming were worked out from the DNA. The sample shows about 250,000 clones, about 89% of them seen only once. The V gene's germline CDR1 is MGHRA and CDR2 YSYEKL. There are 15 residues in the CDR3. With 1 base removed from V and 6 bases from J, the gap between germline ends came to 12 bases. The chain employs TRBV4-1 and TRBJ2-2; no clear D. The sequenced sample was peripheral blood. This TCR was recovered from a woman aged 60-75 years who had recovered from COVID-19. CDR3 region: CASSQGASFSGELFF. CDR3 DNA sequence: TGCGCCAGCAGCCAAGGGGCATCCTTTTCCGGGGAGCTGTTTTTT.